This entry concerns a single T cell receptor beta chain. Its target is not known. This CDR3 region has 15 residues. Germline V gene data show CDR1 as SGHNT and CDR2 as YYREEE (reference sequence). V lost 4 bases, J lost 2 bases, and 7 bases stayed unmatched. This record comes from a study of cytomegalovirus exposure and HLA in healthy donors. Vbeta (60) and Jbeta (13) primers were used in the PCR. The protocol was immunoSEQ multiplex PCR, while the TCRdb copy is restricted to in-frame clones and leaves out a portion. The data contain hundreds of thousands of clones, roughly 90% of them singletons. Whole-study results and caveats: The authors enumerated 150 to 200 TCR beta chains as linked to cytomegalovirus.

V usage is TRBV5-4 and J usage is TRBJ2-7, with 9 bases that match TRBD2. The sequence was collected from a woman younger than 30 in good health and CMV-seronegative. Sequencing was done on a sample of PBMCs. The CDR3 here is CASSPGGGAAYEQYF. The CDR3 nucleotides read TGTGCCAGCAGCCCCGGCGGGGGGGCTGCCTACGAGCAGTACTTC.